This T cell receptor (beta chain) was identified in a study of cytomegalovirus exposure and HLA in healthy donors. The wider study: Inside one of the first data releases sat around 86 million unique TCRs taken from HLA-typed donors. Whole-study findings and limits: Despite most TCR sequences being rare, some public TCRs occurred in many donors. TCR beta chain V- and J-gene trimming was linked, in a later analysis, to a missense variant in DCLRE1C. An analysis done earlier found most TCR beta V segments productive about 87% or about 30% of the time.

The PCR had 60 Vbeta and 13 Jbeta primers. Sequencing was performed with immunoSEQ multiplex PCR; in TCRdb, only in-frame clones are kept and a portion is missing. The sample carries about 130,000 clones, over 60% recorded once. The CDR3 totals 16 residues. CDR1 is SGHRS, CDR2 YFSETQ, per germline. V was trimmed by 4 bases and J by 0 bases, leaving 16 bases between them. On this clone: Its antigen is as yet unknown.

The sample comprised PBMCs. The receptor's source is a male donor in good health and CMV-seropositive. The J gene is TRBJ1-1, the V gene TRBV5-1; D remains ambiguous. Here the CDR3 reads CASSRIPSGMNTEAFF. The CDR3 coding sequence is TGCGCCAGCAGCCGTATACCCTCGGGTATGAACACTGAAGCTTTCTTT.